The next 24 T cell receptor beta chains were all read from a single sample in a study of graft-versus-host responses after intestinal transplantation. The repertoire was sequenced with immunoSEQ multiplex PCR; TCRdb's copy has only in-frame clones and lacks some. The data show tens of thousands of clones, around 90% seen once. The antigens these receptors bind are not known. Sequenced here: unstimulated CD8+ T cells sorted from spleen or lymph node cells, sampled before intestinal transplant. All receptors come from a human donor who received an intestinal transplant.

This clone was recorded only once. The chain employs TRBV27 and TRBJ2-1; 8 positions match TRBD1. CDR1 is MNHEY and CDR2 is SMNVEV in the germline V gene (reference sequence). With 8 bases clipped from V and 5 bases from J, the junction kept 8 bases outside the gene matches. The CDR3 runs 14 residues. DNA for the CDR3: TGTGCCAGCGCCGAGGACAGGGTAAACAATGAGCAGTTCTTC. Protein product: CASAEDRVNNEQFF.

CDR3 in amino acids: CASRGVQFNSPLHF. DNA for the CDR3: TGTGCCAGCCGGGGGGTTCAATTTAATTCACCCCTCCACTTT. The chain couples TRBV6-5 to TRBJ1-6; D perhaps matches TRBD1 (5 bases). This CDR3 has 14 residues. Between the trimmed V and J ends, which lost 8 bases and 6 bases, there was a span of 14 bases. CDR1 is MNHEY, CDR2 SVGAGI, per germline.

Of note for this clone: This sample also contains other DNA sequences that code for the same CDR3. This chain's CDR3 is CASSLGTGAYEQYF. The CDR3 bases are TGTGCCAGCAGTTTGGGGACAGGGGCCTACGAGCAGTACTTC. V and J are TRBV27 and TRBJ2-7, with 10 nucleotides matching TRBD1. The CDR3 consists of 14 residues. Germline V CDR1 and CDR2: MNHEY, SMNVEV (reference sequence). V gave up 3 bases and J gave up 2 bases; unmatched junction bases: 1.

This clone was found once. The V call is TRBV11-2, the J call TRBJ2-1; no reliable D call. Germline values: CDR1 SGHAT, CDR2 FQNNGV. Trimming shortened V by 3 bases and J by 0 bases, and 9 bases separated the two germline ends. The CDR3 is 15 amino acids. As DNA, the CDR3 is TGTGCCAGCAGCTTTCAGGTCAGCTCCTACAATGAGCAGTTCTTC. This codes for CASSFQVSSYNEQFF. The variable domain in full, with the rest retrieved from reference TRBV11-2 and TRBJ2-1, is EAGVAQSPRYKIIEKRQSVAFWCNPISGHATLYWYQQILGQGPKLLIQFQNNGVVDDSQLPKDRFSAERLKGVDSTLKIQPAKLEDSAVYLCASSFQVSSYNEQFFGPGTRLTVL.

The rearrangement joins TRBV19 to TRBJ2-1; a weak D match, TRBD2 (6 bases). The V end was cut by 4 bases, the J end by 7 bases, with 8 bases between. CDR3 length equals 12 residues. Germline V CDR1 and CDR2: LNHDA, SQIVND (reference sequence). CDR3 amino acids: CASSTGVNEQFF. The CDR3 bases are TGTGCCAGTAGTACGGGAGTAAATGAGCAGTTCTTC.

CDR3 sequence reads: CASSLRIQETQYF. DNA of the CDR3: TGTGCCAGCAGCCTCAGGATCCAAGAGACCCAGTACTTC. The V call is TRBV7-6, the J call TRBJ2-5; D unclear. The V and J ends lost 5 bases and 1 base respectively, with 8 bases between them. This CDR3 contains 13 residues. The V gene's germline CDR1 is SGHVS and CDR2 FNYEAQ.

The gene calls are TRBV6-5 and TRBJ1-2, with TRBD1 matching over 8 bases. Germline values: CDR1 MNHEY, CDR2 SVGAGI. With 2 bases clipped from V and 8 bases from J, the junction kept 4 bases outside the gene matches. There are 13 residues in the CDR3. CDR3: CASSYGQGRGYTF. In DNA, the CDR3 is TGTGCCAGCAGTTACGGACAGGGAAGGGGCTACACCTTC.

The chain combines TRBV7-8 with TRBJ2-7; 8 nucleotides align to TRBD1. Germline CDR1 reads SGHVS; CDR2 reads FQNEAQ. With V trimmed by 1 base and J by 4 bases, 6 bases remained unmatched. CDR3 length: 15 residues. The CDR3 reads CASSLEAGGRYEQYF. The CDR3 nucleotides are TGTGCCAGCAGCTTAGAGGCAGGGGGCCGTTACGAGCAGTACTTC.

The V call is TRBV5-8, the J call TRBJ2-1; D is perhaps TRBD2 (6 bases). The V gene lost 0 bases and the J gene lost 3 bases, with 7 bases spanning the gap. The CDR3 sequence is 14 residues long. Germline V gives CDR1 SGHTS, CDR2 YDEGEE. The CDR3 DNA reads TGTGCCAGCAGCTTGGGGCGGGACTACAATGAGCAGTTCTTC. This codes for CASSLGRDYNEQFF.

This clone showed up just once. The V gene is TRBV7-9, the J gene TRBJ1-1, with a possible D match to TRBD1 (6 bases). CDR1 is SEHNR, CDR2 FQNEAQ, per germline (reference sequence). With 2 bases removed from V and 0 bases from J, the gap between germline ends came to 16 bases. The CDR3 sequence is 17 residues long. The CDR3 DNA reads TGTGCCAGCAGCTTACTCCCGGGACATTCTTTGAACACTGAAGCTTTCTTT. Its translation is CASSLLPGHSLNTEAFF.

This sequence joins TRBV6-6 and TRBJ1-5, with D uncertain. V lost 6 bases and J lost 2, with 8 bases in between. The CDR3 covers 13 residues. The germline V gene has CDR1 MNHNY and CDR2 SVGAGI (reference sequence). CDR3 loop: CASRPSRNQPQHF. CDR3 in DNA: TGTGCCAGCAGACCTAGTCGCAATCAGCCCCAGCATTTT.

V gene TRBV7-2 combines with J gene TRBJ2-3, with a tentative D call TRBD2 (5 bases). Trimming removed 1 base at V and 2 bases at J, with 13 bases between. Germline lookup yields CDR1 SGHTA and CDR2 FQGNSA. The CDR3 has 16 residues. The chain's CDR3 is CASSLEVSGITDTQYF. The CDR3 nucleotides are TGTGCCAGCAGCTTAGAGGTGAGCGGAATCACAGATACGCAGTATTTT.

This clone was seen only a few times. The V and J genes are TRBV6-6 and TRBJ2-6; D gene ambiguous. CDR3 size: 14 residues. The V gene lost 6 bases and the J gene lost 1 base, with 7 bases spanning the gap. Germline V gene sequence: CDR1 MNHNY, CDR2 SVGAGI (reference sequence). The chain's CDR3 is CASRIESGANVLTF. The CDR3 DNA is TGTGCCAGCAGGATAGAGTCTGGGGCCAACGTCCTGACTTTC.

V usage is TRBV6-5 and J usage is TRBJ2-7, with D perhaps matching TRBD1 (5 bases). Germline CDR1 is MNHEY and CDR2 is SVGAGI. V lost 6 bases and J lost 3, with 15 bases in between. The CDR3 is 14 amino acids. CDR3 sequence (DNA): TGTGCCAGCAGCCCGGACACTACGAACTACGAGCAGTACTTC. This sequence encodes CASSPDTTNYEQYF.

The chain uses TRBV14 and TRBJ1-4, with 7 bases identical to TRBD1. Trimming at V came to 0 bases and at J to 9 bases, leaving 7 bases not matched to a gene. The CDR3 covers 15 residues. Germline V gives CDR1 SGHDN, CDR2 FVKESK. The CDR3 loop is CASSQDLTGRQKLFF. The CDR3 bases are TGTGCCAGCAGCCAAGATCTGACAGGGCGGCAAAAACTGTTTTTT.

The chain carries TRBV7-8 and TRBJ2-2; TRBD2 matches 8 bases. The V segment lost 4 bases and the J segment 4 bases; nucleotides outside the gene matches: 11. CDR1 is SGHVS and CDR2 is FQNEAQ in the germline V gene. The CDR3 length is 17 residues. CDR3 sequence reads: CASSSARLAMGTGELFF. CDR3 DNA: TGTGCCAGCAGCTCCGCTAGACTAGCGATGGGCACCGGGGAGCTGTTTTTT.

J is TRBJ1-1 and V is TRBV4-1; 10 nucleotides match TRBD1. Germline lookup yields CDR1 MGHRA and CDR2 YSYEKL. The V and J ends lost 4 bases and 10 bases, in that order; junction bases with no gene match: 12. The CDR3 is made up of 15 amino acids. CDR3 amino acids: CASSPRDRGQLGAFF. As DNA, the CDR3 is TGCGCCAGCAGCCCCCGGGACAGGGGCCAACTGGGAGCTTTCTTT.

V usage is TRBV27 and J usage is TRBJ2-2; possible D gene TRBD2, 5 bases. Between the trimmed V and J ends, which lost 7 bases and 2 bases, there was a span of 14 bases. Per the germline V gene, CDR1 is MNHEY and CDR2 is SMNVEV (reference sequence). The CDR3 runs 15 residues. The CDR3 coding sequence is TGTGCCAGCACCCACTTGGAGGATAACACCGGGGAGCTGTTTTTT. Amino acids: CASTHLEDNTGELFF.

The chain links TRBV19 to TRBJ2-2, with D unresolved. The germline V gene has CDR1 LNHDA and CDR2 SQIVND (reference sequence). The germline V and J ends were trimmed by 5 bases and 4 bases, with 5 bases remaining between them. The CDR3 spans 12 residues. Here the CDR3 reads CASSFSTGELFF. The DNA of the CDR3 is TGTGCCAGTAGTTTCTCCACCGGGGAGCTGTTTTTT.

In regard to this clone: Different DNA sequences within this sample yield the same CDR3. This chain joins TRBV19 and TRBJ2-7; 8 bases agree with TRBD2. This CDR3 spans 14 amino acids. Per the germline V gene, CDR1 is LNHDA and CDR2 is SQIVND (reference sequence). Unmatched junction bases numbered 2, after V lost 1 base and J lost 3 bases. In DNA, the CDR3 is TGTGCCAGTAGTATAGGAGCGGGGGACTACGAGCAGTACTTC. The encoded protein is CASSIGAGDYEQYF.

The CDR3 nucleotides are TGTGCCAGCAGCCCCCAGGGAGCGGGGGAGTTCTACGAGCAGTACTTC. Translation: CASSPQGAGEFYEQYF. The rearrangement joins TRBV7-8 to TRBJ2-7; 8 bases are a match to TRBD2. The germline gives CDR1 SGHVS, CDR2 FQNEAQ. CDR3 length: 16 amino acids. The V gene end was trimmed by 5 bases and the J gene end by 3 bases; junction bases not matched to a gene: 12.

This clone was counted a single time. The chain employs TRBV7-9 and TRBJ2-5, with D hard to call. The J call may be in error: the DNA end matches TRBJ2-7 better. Germline V gene sequence: CDR1 SEHNR, CDR2 FQNEAQ (reference sequence). This CDR3 spans 14 amino acids. This CDR3 is CASSLGASSYEQYF. The CDR3 DNA sequence: TGTGCCAGCAGCTTAGGGGCCAGCTCCTACGAGCAGTACTTC.

The rearrangement joins TRBV7-9 to TRBJ2-1; no clear D gene. The CDR3 has 12 residues. V was pared by 5 bases and J by 6 bases, with 8 bases between. Germline V gene data show CDR1 as SEHNR and CDR2 as FQNEAQ (reference sequence). The DNA of the CDR3 is TGTGCCAGCAGCCTATCGTCCAATGAGCAGTTCTTC. Its translation: CASSLSSNEQFF.

J is TRBJ2-1 and V is TRBV9; 9 positions match TRBD2. Looked up from germline, CDR1 is SGDLS and CDR2 is YYNGEE. Trimming took 0 bases from V and 8 from J; bases not matched to a gene: 9. The CDR3 loop spans 16 amino acids. The CDR3 sequence: CASSVGNSGSADEQFF. In DNA, the CDR3 is TGTGCCAGCAGCGTAGGTAATAGCGGGAGCGCCGATGAGCAGTTCTTC.